The present entry profiles one T cell receptor (beta chain) with its context. Its antigen remains unknown. This entry is derived from a study of blood T cells in healthy people across ages. General study findings and limits: Diversity estimated from one million T cells was considered an underestimate. Per million T cells, TCR beta diversity dropped roughly linearly as age increased.

A J-beta primer mix and a sample-barcoded 5' primer were used in a second PCR of about 7 to 12 cycles. Each of the cDNA molecules was tagged by a template-switch adaptor with 12 random nucleotides. TCRdb re-derived calls from the 5' RACE reads in MiXCR, one entry per CDR3 protein. The sample comprises 780,000 or so distinct CDR3 sequences, approximately 53% of which are singletons, and around 40% rests with the top ten. From germline, CDR1 is MNHNS and CDR2 SASEGT. CDR3 size: 13 residues. Samples each had at least 5.5 micrograms of total RNA extracted. The rearrangement joins TRBV6-1 to TRBJ2-7; D gene uncertain. The J call may be in error: the DNA end matches TRBJ2-5 better. Sample: blood. This TCR derives from a man older than 75 in good health. As DNA, the CDR3 is TGTGCCAGCAGTGAACAGAGGCGGGAGACCCAGTACTTC. Translated, it gives CASSEQRRETQYF.